This TCR beta chain was retrieved from a study of blood T cell repertoires in COVID-19. As for the study in general: The United States, Italy and Spain were the sources of the acute and convalescent COVID-19 samples. Sample material is recorded as cDNA or gDNA derived from T cells, B-cell-depleted T cells, or PBMCs.

Seattle patients were enrolled while actively infected and followed longitudinally. In the original analysis: Nucleated cell number was recorded as an estimate derived from reference gene primer amplification. Sequencing was performed with immunoSEQ multiplex PCR; in TCRdb, only in-frame clones are kept and a portion is missing. V, J and clone size are taken as reported in that table, and D and trimming were inferred from the DNA itself. Found here are around 150,000 clones, 87% of them singletons; the top ten hold approximately 10%. Germline loops: CDR1 LGHNA, CDR2 YNFKEQ. Trimming removed 2 bases at V and 3 bases at J, with 8 bases between. The length of the CDR3 is 14 residues.

The rearrangement joins TRBV4-2 to TRBJ1-5; D perhaps matches TRBD1 (5 bases). Sample: peripheral blood. The TCR sequence derives from a woman in her seventies with COVID-19, enrolled during active disease. CDR3 in DNA: TGTGCCAGCAGCCAAACAGGAGACAATCAGCCCCAGCATTTT. It translates to CASSQTGDNQPQHF.